This T cell receptor beta chain was captured by sequencing in a study of T cell repertoires in aging, cancer and after chemotherapy. About the study: Healthy donor repertoires were recorded over several months to years and showed clear clonal overlap. Regarding the study as a whole: Untreated cancer patients had significantly lower blood TCR diversity than age-matched healthy donors.

The V segment lost 3 bases and the J segment 6 bases; nucleotides outside the gene matches: 7. Germline values: CDR1 KGHDR, CDR2 SFDVKD. The CDR3 consists of 16 residues. TRB rearrangements spanning V, D and J were amplified using mixed TRB-A/B primers. TCRdb ran MiXCR on the multiplex PCR reads and lists one entry per CDR3 protein. The table lists around 4,000 distinct CDR3 sequences, 29% of them singletons. By its share, this clonotype is medium-sized. Its target is not known. TCR beta rearrangements were amplified from peripheral blood genomic DNA. The specimen was blood. This sequence was found in a human donor in good health. The J gene is TRBJ2-2, the V gene TRBV24-1, with TRBD1 identical over 9 bases. The CDR3 protein is CATSDMGQGDAGELFF. The CDR3 DNA sequence: TGTGCCACCAGTGATATGGGACAGGGTGACGCCGGGGAGCTGTTTTTT.